The rows below give T cell receptor beta chains drawn from one sample of a study of blood T cell repertoires in COVID-19. The protocol was immunoSEQ multiplex PCR, while the TCRdb copy is restricted to in-frame clones and leaves out a portion. The sample lists 200,000 or so clones; 75% to 90% were seen once. Sequencing was done on a sample of PBMCs or T cells enriched from blood (not recorded which). These receptors were taken from a young woman in a cohort exposed to, infected with or recovered from COVID-19 (not recorded which). The CDR3 runs from the conserved cysteine through the conserved F or W. A D gene is named only where the DNA matches it firmly. Rows may omit the clone size; those that give it use once, few, many or a size class.

cdr3_nt: TGTGCCAGCAGCCTGACAGCCGGGAACACTGAAGCTTTCTTT
cdr3_aa: CASSLTAGNTEAFF
clone_size: NA
v_call: TRBV5-5
j_call: TRBJ1-1
d_call: NA

cdr3_nt: TGTGCCACCAGCAGAGATCGTGACGGTGGAGGGACCCAGTACTTC
cdr3_aa: CATSRDRDGGGTQYF
clone_size: many
v_call: TRBV15
j_call: TRBJ2-5
d_call: NA

cdr3_nt: TGTGCCAGCTCAACCGGGACAGGGAGACTCTATGGCTACACCTTC
cdr3_aa: CASSTGTGRLYGYTF
clone_size: once
v_call: TRBV18
j_call: TRBJ1-2
d_call: TRBD1

cdr3_nt: TGTGCCAGCAGTTTCGACAGAGTTAACACTGAAGCTTTCTTT
cdr3_aa: CASSFDRVNTEAFF
clone_size: NA
v_call: TRBV6-5
j_call: TRBJ1-1
d_call: NA

cdr3_nt: TGTGCCAGCTCACCTCAAAGACAGTTCCAAGAGACCCAGTACTTC
cdr3_aa: CASSPQRQFQETQYF
clone_size: NA
v_call: TRBV18
j_call: TRBJ2-5
d_call: NA

cdr3_nt: TGTGCCAGCGGTCCGGGGTCTGTGGGGGCCCTCTTC
cdr3_aa: CASGPGSVGALF
clone_size: NA
v_call: TRBV2
j_call: TRBJ2-7
d_call: NA

cdr3_nt: TGCGCCAGCAGCTTGCTAAACGGGGTGAACACTGAAGCTTTCTTT
cdr3_aa: CASSLLNGVNTEAFF
clone_size: NA
v_call: TRBV5-1
j_call: TRBJ1-1
d_call: NA

cdr3_nt: TGTGCCAGCACCCCGGGTAAGGACAGAGGTGAAAAACTGTTTTTT
cdr3_aa: CASTPGKDRGEKLFF
clone_size: NA
v_call: TRBV28
j_call: TRBJ1-4
d_call: NA

cdr3_nt: TGTGCCAGCAGCTTAACGGGGGGGCAAGAGACCCAGTACTTC
cdr3_aa: CASSLTGGQETQYF
clone_size: NA
v_call: TRBV7-7
j_call: TRBJ2-5
d_call: TRBD2

cdr3_nt: TGTGCCAGCAGCCCACCTCTAGCGATCTCGGGGGGGACCCAGTACTTC
cdr3_aa: CASSPPLAISGGTQYF
clone_size: NA
v_call: TRBV7-9
j_call: TRBJ2-5
d_call: TRBD2

cdr3_nt: TGCGCCAGCAGTGTGAAGGGGAACTCTGGGGCCAACGTCCTGACTTTC
cdr3_aa: CASSVKGNSGANVLTF
clone_size: NA
v_call: TRBV10-1
j_call: TRBJ2-6
d_call: NA

cdr3_nt: TGTGCCAGCTCACCTCGGGACAGGTCCTACGAGCAGTACTTC
cdr3_aa: CASSPRDRSYEQYF
clone_size: NA
v_call: TRBV18
j_call: TRBJ2-7
d_call: TRBD1

cdr3_nt: TGTGCCAGCAGTGAAGTGACACCTTCTCCCTACGAGCAGTACTTC
cdr3_aa: CASSEVTPSPYEQYF
clone_size: NA
v_call: TRBV6-1
j_call: TRBJ2-7
d_call: NA

cdr3_nt: TGTGCCAGCAGCTTAGCCGGACAGGGAAAGTCCTATAATTCACCCCTCCACTTT
cdr3_aa: CASSLAGQGKSYNSPLHF
clone_size: NA
v_call: TRBV7-8
j_call: TRBJ1-6
d_call: TRBD1

cdr3_nt: TGCGCCAGCAGCCCCTTAGACAGGGGGACGGGAGCTTTCTTT
cdr3_aa: CASSPLDRGTGAFF
clone_size: once
v_call: TRBV4-1
j_call: TRBJ1-1
d_call: TRBD1

cdr3_nt: TGTGCCAGCAGCTTAGCCGAGGAGGATGGCTACACCTTC
cdr3_aa: CASSLAEEDGYTF
clone_size: NA
v_call: TRBV7-9
j_call: TRBJ1-2
d_call: NA

cdr3_nt: TGTGCCAGCAGCTTAGCGGGTCTCCCGCGGGTAAACACCATATATTTT
cdr3_aa: CASSLAGLPRVNTIYF
clone_size: NA
v_call: TRBV7-9
j_call: TRBJ1-3
d_call: NA

cdr3_nt: TGCGCCAGCAGCTGGGACAGCCAAGAGACCCAGTACTTC
cdr3_aa: CASSWDSQETQYF
clone_size: NA
v_call: TRBV5-1
j_call: TRBJ2-5
d_call: TRBD1

cdr3_nt: TGTGCCAGTAGTATCCAGGGGGCCGGGGGCTATGGCTACACCTTC
cdr3_aa: CASSIQGAGGYGYTF
clone_size: NA
v_call: TRBV19
j_call: TRBJ1-2
d_call: TRBD1

cdr3_nt: TGCAGCGTTCACAAGACAGGGGGCTACGAGCAGTACTTC
cdr3_aa: CSVHKTGGYEQYF
clone_size: NA
v_call: TRBV29-1
j_call: TRBJ2-7
d_call: TRBD1